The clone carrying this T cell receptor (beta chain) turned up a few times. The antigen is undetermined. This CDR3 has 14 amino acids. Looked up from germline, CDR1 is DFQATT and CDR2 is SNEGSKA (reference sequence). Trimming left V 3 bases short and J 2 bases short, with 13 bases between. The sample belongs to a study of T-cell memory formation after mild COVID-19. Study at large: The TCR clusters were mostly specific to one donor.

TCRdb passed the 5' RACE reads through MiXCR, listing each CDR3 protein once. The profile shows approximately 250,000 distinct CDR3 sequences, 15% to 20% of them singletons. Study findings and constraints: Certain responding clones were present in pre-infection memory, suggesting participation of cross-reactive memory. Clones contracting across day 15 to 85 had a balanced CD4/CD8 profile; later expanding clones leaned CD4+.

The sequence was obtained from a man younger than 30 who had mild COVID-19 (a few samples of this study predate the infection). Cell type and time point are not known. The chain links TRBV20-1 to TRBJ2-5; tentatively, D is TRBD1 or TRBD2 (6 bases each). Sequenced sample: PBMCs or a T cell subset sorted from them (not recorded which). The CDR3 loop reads CSASRAGTQETQYF. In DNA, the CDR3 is TGCAGTGCTAGTCGCGCGGGGACACAAGAGACCCAGTACTTC.